This T cell receptor beta chain was recovered during a study of early T cells in non-severe SARS-CoV-2 infection (dated by TCRdb to about 2021). Regarding the study in general: TCR sequencing used bulk RNA from unsorted whole blood, so alpha and beta chains could not be paired.

Deletion took 6 bases off V and 1 base off J, with a span of 18 bases between the germline ends. The cysteine opens and the phenylalanine closes a CDR3 of 16 amino acids. The sequence is cut down to CDR3 DNA, 48 bases in frame from base 1. In the germline V gene, CDR1 corresponds to MNHEY and CDR2 to SVGEGT. Libraries were built with 5' RACE. TCRdb names NextSeq 500 as the instrument used. To correct for sequencing error and PCR bias, the TCR library protocol tagged individual cDNA molecules with unique molecular identifiers. Both TCR alpha and beta chains were sequenced, and tight co-correlation was observed between alpha and beta sequence abundances in each sample. The source study handled its data this way. Decombinator V4 was used to perform V gene, J gene and CDR3 annotation of TCR sequences. TCRs were defined as expanded if a significant change between any two time points was detected under a Poisson model with p below 0.0001. TCR abundances were normalised to the total number of TCRs sequenced per sample and were expressed as counts per million. TRAV1-2 paired with TRAJ12, TRAJ20 or TRAJ33 defined MAIT TCRs, while TRAV10 paired with TRAJ18 defined iNKT TCRs. VDJdb, accessed 1 November 2021, was searched for CMV, EBV and SARS-CoV-2 annotated TCRs, excluding TCRs annotated for multiple antigens. The public reads were reprocessed in TCRdb via fastp at Q25 and MiXCR, keeping in-frame beta chains. Rows matching on CDR3 protein sequence are summarized as one entry with the most common DNA and genes. These V and J calls rely on TCRdb rather than the paper's analysis. The sample table lists 25,000 to 30,000 distinct CDR3 sequences, approximately 5.2% of them with a count of one. The top ten clones comprise under 7% of the sample.

In its sample, this clonotype was seen many times. There is no known antigen for this receptor. Per-nucleotide qualities are absent, and no much larger clonotype sits a single base away. Results and caveats for the whole study, not just this receptor: Matching against VDJdb was skewed toward anti-spike CD8 responses, likely underestimated virus-specific expansions, and missed private and CD4 specificities.

This was a case-control study nested in a cohort of healthcare workers in London, UK, who had nasopharyngeal swab PCR tests and blood samples taken every week. Healthcare workers were recruited between 23 and 31 March 2020, during the week of the UK lockdown, and were followed weekly for up to about 16 weeks. The sequence is built from TRBV6-2 or TRBV6-3 and TRBJ1-2; the D gene cannot be named for sure. The sequence was obtained from an adult who was a healthcare worker with PCR-confirmed SARS-CoV-2 infection or an uninfected control (not recorded which). The sample comprised whole blood. The CDR3 corresponds to CASSRRSKGFNYGYTF. The sequenced DNA: TGTGCCAGCAGCCGGCGAAGTAAAGGGTTTAACTATGGCTACACCTTC.